The 19 T cell receptor beta chains given below trace back to one sample, sequenced in a study of cytomegalovirus exposure and HLA in healthy donors. In the PCR, 60 Vbeta and 13 Jbeta primers were used. Measured with immunoSEQ multiplex PCR; TCRdb has only the in-frame clones, and not every one. The sample shows about 190,000 clones, 85% to 90% of them seen only once. The sample was PBMCs. The receptors stem from a woman aged 18 to 35 in good health and CMV-seronegative.

This clone came up a few times. V and J are TRBV6-4 and TRBJ2-5; maybe TRBD1 (6 bases). CDR1 is MRHNA, CDR2 SNTAGT, per germline. This CDR3 is 16 amino acids long. Between the trimmed V and J ends, which lost 9 bases and 0 bases, there was a span of 20 bases. As DNA, the CDR3 is TGTGCCAGGACTAACCGGGACACAACTTACCAAGAGACCCAGTACTTC. Its translation: CARTNRDTTYQETQYF.

The genes are TRBV7-6 and TRBJ2-3, with D perhaps matching TRBD2 (5 bases). Trimming left V 4 bases short and J 7 bases short, with 12 bases between. Germline CDR1 SGHVS, CDR2 FNYEAQ. The CDR3 runs to 13 residues. As DNA, the CDR3 is TGTGCCAGCAGCTCCTCCCCGGGAAATACGCAGTATTTT. Its protein is CASSSSPGNTQYF.

This chain joins TRBV6-5 and TRBJ2-6; tentative D call: TRBD2 (6 bases). The CDR3 sequence is 16 residues long. Looked up from germline, CDR1 is MNHEY and CDR2 is SVGAGI. V lost 4 bases, J lost 1 base, and 11 bases lay in between. In DNA, the CDR3 is TGTGCCAGCAGTTTTAGCGGCGCTTCTGGGGCCAACGTCCTGACTTTC. This sequence encodes CASSFSGASGANVLTF.

The chain employs TRBV27 and TRBJ2-1; D might be TRBD1 (6 bases). The CDR3 loop spans 16 amino acids. V was trimmed by 8 bases and J by 10 bases, leaving 27 bases between them. The germline V gene encodes CDR1 MNHEY and CDR2 SMNVEV (reference sequence). CDR3 region: CASYRTDRLFSREQFF. Written as DNA, the CDR3 is TGTGCCAGCTATCGTACCGACAGGCTATTCAGCAGGGAGCAGTTCTTC.

A remark on this clone: Other DNA sequences in this specimen translate into the identical CDR3. The CDR3 DNA reads as TGCGCCAGTACGCCCCTAGCGGGGGGGCACAATGAGCAGTTCTTC. Encoded protein: CASTPLAGGHNEQFF. V is TRBV5-1 and J is TRBJ2-1; TRBD2 agrees at 12 bases. The germline CDR1 and CDR2 sequences are SGHRS and YFSETQ. This CDR3 is built from 15 residues. V was clipped by 8 bases and J by 5 bases; unmatched bases: 8.

The gene calls are TRBV5-1 and TRBJ2-1; D is unresolved. CDR3 length equals 17 residues. Looked up from germline, CDR1 is SGHRS and CDR2 is YFSETQ. Trimming shortened V by 0 bases and J by 14 bases, and 27 bases separated the two germline ends. The CDR3 loop is CASSLEQLYNEQFPEFF. For the CDR3, the DNA is TGCGCCAGCAGCTTGGAACAGCTATACAATGAGCAGTTCCCCGAGTTCTTC.

As for this clone: Other DNA sequences from this sample encode an identical CDR3 as well. The J gene is TRBJ2-7, the V gene TRBV27; 8 bases agree with TRBD2. This CDR3 spans 13 amino acids. Germline CDR1 MNHEY, CDR2 SMNVEV (reference sequence). V lost 2 bases and J lost 3; bases outside the gene matches: 0. CDR3 amino acids: CASSLSGSYEQYF. Here the CDR3 DNA reads TGTGCCAGCAGTTTAAGCGGGAGCTACGAGCAGTACTTC.

The DNA for the CDR3 is TGCGCCAGCAGCTCCTACGGGGGGAGAAACTACGAGCAGTACTTC. It specifies CASSSYGGRNYEQYF. The genes are TRBV5-1 and TRBJ2-7; 7 nucleotides line up with TRBD2. V lost 3 bases, J lost 3 bases, and 9 bases stayed unmatched. The germline V gene has CDR1 SGHRS and CDR2 YFSETQ. The CDR3 is made up of 15 amino acids.

J is TRBJ2-3 and V is TRBV9, with 9 bases aligning to TRBD2. The CDR3 spans 17 residues. CDR1 and CDR2 from the germline V gene are SGDLS and YYNGEE. Losses at the gene ends were 3 bases for V and 4 bases for J; bases not matched to a gene: 12. CDR3 sequence reads: CASSDPFSGSGADTQYF. The CDR3 bases are TGTGCCAGCAGCGACCCATTTAGCGGGAGTGGGGCAGATACGCAGTATTTT. The full variable domain, in which reference TRBV9 and TRBJ2-3 provide the parts outside the CDR3, is DSGVTQTPKHLITATGQRVTLRCSPRSGDLSVYWYQQSLDQGLQFLIQYYNGEERAKGNILERFSAQQFPDLHSELNLSSLELGDSALYFCASSDPFSGSGADTQYFGPGTRLTVL.

This chain's CDR3 is CAWRLGQVDEAFF. In nucleotides, the CDR3 is TGTGCCTGGAGGCTGGGACAGGTAGATGAAGCTTTCTTT. The chain employs TRBV30 and TRBJ1-1; 8 bases map to TRBD1. V was pared by 3 bases and J by 7 bases, with 7 bases of the junction left unmatched. This CDR3 region has 13 residues. Germline CDR1 GTSNPN, CDR2 SVGIG (reference sequence).

The chain is built from TRBV30 and TRBJ2-5; 13 bases agree with TRBD2. The DNA end lines up better with TRBJ2-7; the J call may be wrong. The CDR3 has 17 amino acids. Per the germline V gene, CDR1 is GTSNPN and CDR2 is SVGIG (reference sequence). Here the CDR3 DNA reads TGTGCCTGGAAAGGGACTAGCGGGAATTGGGGCCCCTACGAGCAGTACTTC. It yields the protein CAWKGTSGNWGPYEQYF.

This clone has only one observation. CDR3 nucleotide sequence: TGCAGTGCTAGAGACGCCGGGGAGCTGTTTTTT. Protein product: CSARDAGELFF. The rearrangement uses TRBV20-1 and TRBJ2-2; no firm D call. CDR1 and CDR2 from the germline V gene are DFQATT and SNEGSKA (reference sequence). Trimming pared 0 bases from V and 6 bases from J, leaving 2 bases between. CDR3 size: 11 residues.

This clone was picked up a small number of times. This chain joins TRBV7-9 and TRBJ1-6; weak D call: TRBD1 (5 bases). The length of the CDR3 is 15 residues. Between the trimmed V and J ends, which lost 5 bases and 5 bases, there was a span of 13 bases. Germline loops: CDR1 SEHNR, CDR2 FQNEAQ (reference sequence). The CDR3, as DNA: TGTGCCAGCAGCCCGGCAGGGTTCGATAATTCACCCCTCCACTTT. It translates to CASSPAGFDNSPLHF.

J is TRBJ1-2 and V is TRBV30; D unresolved. Germline assignment: CDR1 GTSNPN and CDR2 SVGIG (reference sequence). The V end was cut by 0 bases, the J end by 2 bases, with 7 bases between. The CDR3 is made up of 13 amino acids. Here the CDR3 reads CAWSVSQNYGYTF. The CDR3 DNA reads TGTGCCTGGAGTGTTTCCCAGAACTATGGCTACACCTTC. Drawing the rest from reference TRBV30 and TRBJ1-2, the complete variable domain is SQTIHQWPATLVQPVGSPLSLECTVEGTSNPNLYWYRQAAGRGLQLLFYSVGIGQISSEVPQNLSASRPQDRQFILSSKKLLLSDSGFYLCAWSVSQNYGYTFGSGTRLTVV.

The chain combines TRBV9 with TRBJ2-7, with 9 nucleotides matching TRBD1. The CDR3 covers 15 residues. V lost 3 bases to trimming and J lost 2 bases; unmatched junction nucleotides: 6. Germline CDR1 and CDR2: SGDLS and YYNGEE. CDR3 sequence: CASSAGTGLAYEQYF. In DNA, the CDR3 is TGTGCCAGCAGCGCCGGGACAGGGCTAGCCTACGAGCAGTACTTC.

The chain uses TRBV30 and TRBJ1-5, with a weak D call TRBD1 (5 bases). The ends were cut back, 1 base at V and 4 bases at J, with 8 bases in the middle. Germline V CDR1 and CDR2: GTSNPN, SVGIG (reference sequence). This CDR3 contains 13 residues. This CDR3 reads CAWSEGSNQPQHF. The CDR3 DNA is TGTGCCTGGAGTGAGGGGTCGAATCAGCCCCAGCATTTT.

The chain uses TRBV5-1 and TRBJ1-5; 7 positions match TRBD1. The CDR3 has 15 amino acids. In germline, CDR1 is SGHRS, CDR2 YFSETQ. The V segment lost 4 bases and the J segment 4 bases; nucleotides outside the gene matches: 8. CDR3 coding DNA: TGCGCCAGCAGCCCAGGGACAGAGTATAATCAGCCCCAGCATTTT. Protein: CASSPGTEYNQPQHF. The whole variable domain, filled in from reference TRBV5-1 and TRBJ1-5, reads KAGVTQTPRYLIKTRGQQVTLSCSPISGHRSVSWYQQTPGQGLQFLFEYFSETQRNKGNFPGRFSGRQFSNSRSEMNVSTLELGDSALYLCASSPGTEYNQPQHFGDGTRLSIL.

The rearrangement links TRBV18 to TRBJ2-7; D unclear. CDR3 size: 12 residues. CDR1 is KGHSH, CDR2 LQKENI, per germline. Trimming pared 4 bases from V and 5 bases from J, leaving 9 bases between. CDR3 nucleotides: TGTGCCAGCTCACTCCAGGTCGACGAGCAGTACTTC. Amino acids: CASSLQVDEQYF.

The J gene is TRBJ1-1, the V gene TRBV5-5; TRBD1 matches 7 bases. V shed 3 bases and J 8 bases; nucleotides not matched to a gene: 7. Looked up from germline, CDR1 is SGHKS and CDR2 is YYEKEE (reference sequence). CDR3 length: 13 residues. CDR3 sequence: CASSYLGTAEAFF. CDR3 in DNA: TGTGCCAGCAGCTACCTCGGGACAGCCGAAGCTTTCTTT.